This T cell receptor (beta chain) was observed in a study of cytomegalovirus exposure and HLA in healthy donors. This CDR3 has 14 amino acids. Germline CDR1 reads MNHNS; CDR2 reads SASEGT. The V end was cut by 8 bases, the J end by 3 bases, with 13 bases between. PCR employed 60 Vbeta and 13 Jbeta primers. Libraries were prepared by immunoSEQ multiplex PCR; TCRdb keeps only in-frame clonotypes and omits some of them. The sample lists about 88,000 clones; approximately 90% were seen once. This clone appeared a few times. The sequence derives from a young man in good health and CMV-seronegative. V gene TRBV6-1 combines with J gene TRBJ1-4; possible D gene TRBD1, 5 bases. Sample: PBMCs. The CDR3 nucleotides read TGTGCCAGCGGGGGGGGGTTTGCTAATGAAAAACTGTTTTTT. Translation gives CASGGGFANEKLFF.